Reported below is one T cell receptor (beta chain). The target antigen is unknown. Sequenced by immunoSEQ multiplex PCR; TCRdb stores in-frame clones only, minus some. The sample consists of around 100,000 clones, around nine tenths of them appearing once. The record originates from a study of graft-versus-host responses after intestinal transplantation. Regarding the study as a whole: Allografts carried high graft-versus-host to host-versus-graft clonal ratios in patients having graft-donor T cell macrochimerism. Among recipient marrow samples, GvH clones were found; some appeared first in ileum or blood.

V lost 0 bases and J lost 3; bases outside the gene matches: 4. Germline V gene data show CDR1 as GTSNPN and CDR2 as SVGIG (reference sequence). The CDR3 contains 14 residues. The TCR comes from a human donor who was the organ donor for an intestinal transplant. The rearrangement joins TRBV30 to TRBJ2-7; 8 bases match TRBD1. This material consisted of unstimulated CD4+ T cells sorted from spleen or lymph node cells, taken before transplant. CDR3 DNA: TGTGCCTGGAGTGTGCCGACAGGGGTCTACGAGCAGTACTTC. Encoded protein: CAWSVPTGVYEQYF.